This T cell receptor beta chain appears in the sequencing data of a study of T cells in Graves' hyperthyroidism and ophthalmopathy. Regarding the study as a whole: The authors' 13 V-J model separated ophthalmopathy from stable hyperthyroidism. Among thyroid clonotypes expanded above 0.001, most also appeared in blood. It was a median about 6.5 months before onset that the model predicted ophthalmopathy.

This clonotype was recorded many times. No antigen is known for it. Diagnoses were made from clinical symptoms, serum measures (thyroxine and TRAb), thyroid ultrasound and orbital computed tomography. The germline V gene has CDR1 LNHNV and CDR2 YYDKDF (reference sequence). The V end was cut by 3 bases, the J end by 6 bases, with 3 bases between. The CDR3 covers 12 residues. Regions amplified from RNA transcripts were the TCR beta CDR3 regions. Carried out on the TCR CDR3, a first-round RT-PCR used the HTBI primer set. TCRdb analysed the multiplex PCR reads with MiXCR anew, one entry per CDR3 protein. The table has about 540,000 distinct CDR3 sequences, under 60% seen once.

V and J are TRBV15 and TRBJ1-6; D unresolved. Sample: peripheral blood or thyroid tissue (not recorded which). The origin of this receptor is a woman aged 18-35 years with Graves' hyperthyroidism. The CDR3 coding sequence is TGTGCCACCAGCAGGATTAATTCACCCCTCCACTTT. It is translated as CATSRINSPLHF. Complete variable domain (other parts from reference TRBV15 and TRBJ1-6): DAMVIQNPRYQVTQFGKPVTLSCSQTLNHNVMYWYQQKSSQAPKLLFHYYDKDFNNEADTPDNFQSRRPNTSFCFLDIRSPGLGDTAMYLCATSRINSPLHFGNGTRLTVT.